Presented here are 5 T cell receptor beta chains from one specimen sequenced in a study of regulatory T cells in long-lasting Graves disease. CDR3-region Arm-PCR and iRepertoire HTBI primers produced the TCR beta libraries. From the multiplex PCR reads, TCRdb called clonotypes with MiXCR, one entry per CDR3 protein. The repertoire holds approximately 400,000 distinct CDR3 sequences, roughly 10% seen once, with under 20% in the top ten. Time point in this sample: newly diagnosed GD, antithyroid drugs for less than 3 months. TCR sequences were obtained from RNA taken from PBMCs. These same data were also listed under a study on T cells in Graves' hyperthyroidism and ophthalmopathy.

The source material was peripheral blood mononuclear cells (PBMCs), sampled at new diagnosis, from a patient treated with antithyroid drugs. Source of these receptors: a woman younger than 30 with Graves disease.

This clonotype was recorded at least ten times. The rearrangement links TRBV6-5 to TRBJ2-5; 9 positions agree with TRBD2. After removal of 1 base from V and 3 bases from J, the junction contained 9 bases not matched to a gene. Germline CDR1 and CDR2: MNHEY and SVGAGI. The CDR3 loop spans 17 amino acids. DNA of the CDR3: TGTGCCAGCAGTTACTTAGCGGGAGTCCTGGGAAAAGAGACCCAGTACTTC. This encodes CASSYLAGVLGKETQYF.

This chain uses TRBV4-2 with TRBJ1-3; D call uncertain. This CDR3 is built from 16 residues. Trimming took 0 bases from V and 0 from J, leaving 9 bases between them. CDR1 LGHNA and CDR2 YNFKEQ come from the germline V gene. CDR3 nucleotide sequence: TGTGCCAGCAGCCAAGAGACCGCCGGCTCTGGAAACACCATATATTTT. It specifies CASSQETAGSGNTIYF.

This clonotype has ten or more counts. DNA of the CDR3: TGCGCCAGCTCACCTCGAGCGGGACTCACAGATACGCAGTATTTT. Its protein is CASSPRAGLTDTQYF. This chain uses TRBV5-1 with TRBJ2-3; 7 bases agree with TRBD2. The germline gives CDR1 SGHRS, CDR2 YFSETQ. The CDR3 is 15 amino acids. Unmatched junction bases numbered 10, after V lost 7 bases and J lost 2 bases.

This clonotype was observed a few times. The chain carries TRBV4-3 and TRBJ1-3, with D maybe TRBD1 (6 bases). This CDR3 has 17 amino acids. V gave up 0 bases and J gave up 6 bases, with 18 bases separating them. Germline values: CDR1 LGHNA, CDR2 YSLEER. CDR3 in amino acids: CASSQDTGTMVANTIYF. The CDR3 DNA follows: TGCGCCAGCAGCCAAGATACAGGGACGATGGTGGCAAACACCATATATTTT.

The table lists this clonotype with many counts. CDR3 in amino acids: CASINRGPGTYNEQFF. The CDR3 bases are TGTGCCAGCATCAATAGGGGGCCAGGAACCTACAATGAGCAGTTCTTC. The gene calls are TRBV6-2 or TRBV6-3 and TRBJ2-1, with 7 bases lining up with TRBD1. V shed 7 bases and J 2 bases; nucleotides not matched to a gene: 11. Germline loops: CDR1 MNHEY, CDR2 SVGEGT. The CDR3 has 16 residues.